The 23 T cell receptor beta chains listed next were all sequenced from one sample in a study of T cell changes during pregnancy in multiple sclerosis. Profiled with immunoSEQ multiplex PCR; TCRdb holds only in-frame clones, not every one. The table records approximately 60,000 clones, around 92% of them present only once. Sample: peripheral blood, taken in the second trimester of pregnancy. Every receptor here comes from a female donor in good health, enrolled as a control in a pregnancy study.

This chain links TRBV4-3 with TRBJ2-5, with 7 bases that match TRBD2. The CDR3 has 16 amino acids. The ends lost 1 base at V and 2 bases at J; junction bases unmatched: 7. Germline V gene sequence: CDR1 LGHNA, CDR2 YSLEER. CDR3 DNA sequence: TGCGCCAGCAGCCAAGGGGCGGGAGCGGGTCAAGAGACCCAGTACTTC. This translates into CASSQGAGAGQETQYF.

The chain carries TRBV5-1 and TRBJ1-2; TRBD1 matches 8 bases. This CDR3 is 15 amino acids long. CDR1 SGHRS and CDR2 YFSETQ come from the germline V gene. V trimming: 0 bases; J trimming: 3 bases; junction bases outside the gene matches: 4. The CDR3 loop reads CASSLVPGGDYGYTF. The CDR3 DNA reads TGCGCCAGCAGCTTGGTTCCAGGGGGCGACTATGGCTACACCTTC.

The rearrangement joins TRBV18 to TRBJ2-7; perhaps TRBD1 as D (6 bases). V was cut by 2 bases and J by 3 bases, with 8 bases left in between. Germline values: CDR1 KGHSH, CDR2 LQKENI. The CDR3 extends over 13 amino acids. The DNA of the CDR3 is TGTGCCAGCTCACCATCACAGGGCTACGAGCAGTACTTC. It encodes CASSPSQGYEQYF.

The chain uses TRBV10-3 and TRBJ2-1; 7 bases align to TRBD1. This CDR3 spans 14 amino acids. CDR1 and CDR2 from the germline V gene are ENHRY and SYGVKD. V shed 6 bases, J shed 6 bases, and the junction held 8 bases outside the gene matches. In DNA form, the CDR3 reads TGTGCCATCAGGGGCGACAGGGTATTCAATGAGCAGTTCTTC. The encoded protein is CAIRGDRVFNEQFF.

The V gene is TRBV6-5, the J gene TRBJ1-2; the D is unclear. The CDR3 runs to 14 residues. The V gene's germline CDR1 is MNHEY and CDR2 SVGAGI. The V end was cut by 0 bases, the J end by 7 bases, with 12 bases between. The CDR3 coding sequence is TGTGCCAGCAGTTACTCCCCCGGTTCTATTGGCTACACCTTC. This translates into CASSYSPGSIGYTF.

The chain couples TRBV27 to TRBJ1-1; 9 bases line up with TRBD1. Germline assignment: CDR1 MNHEY and CDR2 SMNVEV (reference sequence). With V trimmed by 5 bases and J by 10 bases, 8 bases remained unmatched. The CDR3 is made up of 13 amino acids. CDR3 sequence reads: CASSPGPTGGAFF. In DNA form, the CDR3 reads TGTGCCAGCAGTCCGGGCCCGACAGGGGGAGCTTTCTTT.

The chain couples TRBV28 to TRBJ2-5; the D gene is possibly TRBD1 (5 bases). This CDR3 has 12 amino acids. In germline, CDR1 is MDHEN, CDR2 SYDVKM. Trimming removed 5 bases at V and 3 bases at J, with 7 bases between. This chain's CDR3 is CASSQGKETQYF. Here the CDR3 DNA reads TGTGCCAGCAGTCAGGGTAAAGAGACCCAGTACTTC.

The genes are TRBV11-2 and TRBJ2-5, with a tentative D call TRBD2 (6 bases). V was trimmed by 5 bases and J by 0 bases, leaving 13 bases between them. Germline CDR1 SGHAT, CDR2 FQNNGV. There are 15 residues in the CDR3. DNA of the CDR3: TGTGCCAGCAGCCTCGGGGGTCCGTACCAAGAGACCCAGTACTTC. Translation gives CASSLGGPYQETQYF.

This clone was counted only a few times. The chain combines TRBV4-1 with TRBJ1-1; D is unclear. Per the germline V gene, CDR1 is MGHRA and CDR2 is YSYEKL. The CDR3 spans 11 residues. Deletions cut 1 base from V and 10 bases from J, with 7 bases between. The CDR3 nucleotides read TGCGCCAGCAGCCAAGGAAGCTTAGCTTTCTTT. Encoded protein: CASSQGSLAFF.

The CDR3 loop is CASSLTPGVLGYTF. The CDR3 DNA is TGTGCCAGCAGTTTAACGCCAGGGGTGCTTGGCTACACCTTC. V usage is TRBV28 and J usage is TRBJ1-2; tentatively, D is TRBD1 (6 bases). Germline V gene lookup returns CDR1 MDHEN and CDR2 SYDVKM. V dropped 2 bases and J dropped 7 bases, with 14 bases sitting between them. CDR3 length equals 14 residues.

V is TRBV18 and J is TRBJ1-1; tentative D call: TRBD1 (5 bases). V gave up 3 bases and J gave up 1 base, with 9 bases separating them. This CDR3 region has 14 residues. Germline CDR1 KGHSH, CDR2 LQKENI. The chain's CDR3 is CASSPRQTNTEAFF. The CDR3 region has the DNA TGTGCCAGCTCACCCCGACAGACGAACACTGAAGCTTTCTTT.

The chain links TRBV5-1 to TRBJ2-2, with 9 bases fitting TRBD2. V lost 6 bases and J lost 2; bases outside the gene matches: 8. The CDR3 runs 16 residues. CDR1 and CDR2 from the germline V gene are SGHRS and YFSETQ. The chain's CDR3 is CASNSLRGGNTGELFF. The CDR3 DNA is TGCGCCAGCAACTCCTTGCGGGGGGGTAACACCGGGGAGCTGTTTTTT.

The chain joins TRBV28 to TRBJ2-7; 10 bases fit TRBD1. Germline V lookup: CDR1 MDHEN, CDR2 SYDVKM. This CDR3 is built from 14 residues. V lost 6 bases and J lost 6; bases outside the gene matches: 8. CDR3 sequence (DNA): TGTGCCAGCAGCTCCGGGACAGGGGCAGGCGAGCAGTACTTC. Its protein is CASSSGTGAGEQYF. The full variable domain, completed using reference TRBV28 and TRBJ2-7, is DVKVTQSSRYLVKRTGEKVFLECVQDMDHENMFWYRQDPGLGLRLIYFSYDVKMKEKGDIPEGYSVSREKKERFSLILESASTNQTSMYLCASSSGTGAGEQYFGPGTRLTVT.

V usage is TRBV12-2 and J usage is TRBJ1-3. TRBV12-2 is a pseudogene locus. CDR3 length: 16 amino acids. DNA of the CDR3: TGTGCAAGTCGCTACCGGGGGGAGGGAGAAGGAAACACCATATATTTT. It translates to CASRYRGEGEGNTIYF.

CDR3 loop: CASSISDRGNTQYF. The CDR3 nucleotides are TGTGCCAGTAGTATCTCGGACCGGGGAAATACGCAGTATTTT. The genes are TRBV19 and TRBJ2-3, with D possibly TRBD2 on 5 matching bases. Looked up from germline, CDR1 is LNHDA and CDR2 is SQIVND (reference sequence). This CDR3 has 14 residues. V was pared by 3 bases and J by 7 bases, with 14 bases between. Together with reference TRBV19 and TRBJ2-3, the CDR3 gives the full variable domain: DGGITQSPKYLFRKEGQNVTLSCEQNLNHDAMYWYRQDPGQGLRLIYYSQIVNDFQKGDIAEGYSVSREKKESFPLTVTSAQKNPTAFYLCASSISDRGNTQYFGPGTRLTVL.

The chain joins TRBV6-6 to TRBJ1-2; no clear D. This CDR3 region has 12 residues. Germline V gene data show CDR1 as MNHNY and CDR2 as SVGAGI (reference sequence). V was trimmed by 3 bases and J by 6 bases, leaving 8 bases between them. CDR3 amino acids: CASSYSGDGYTF. The CDR3 DNA reads TGTGCCAGCAGTTATTCCGGGGATGGCTACACCTTC.

The V gene is TRBV19, the J gene TRBJ1-1; D call uncertain. The V gene's germline CDR1 is LNHDA and CDR2 SQIVND (reference sequence). Trimming took 8 bases from V and 1 from J, leaving 17 bases between them. The CDR3 has 15 amino acids. The CDR3: CASSKLRLKNTEAFF. In DNA form, the CDR3 reads TGTGCCAGTTCAAAATTACGACTGAAGAACACTGAAGCTTTCTTT.

This sequence joins TRBV29-1 and TRBJ1-3; D is undetermined. Deletions cut 5 bases from V and 0 bases from J, with 11 bases between. Germline CDR1 and CDR2: SQVTM and ANQGSEA. The CDR3 has 14 residues. DNA of the CDR3: TGCAGCGTTTCCCCAGTTTTCTCTGGAAACACCATATATTTT. Translated, it gives CSVSPVFSGNTIYF.

This chain links TRBV9 with TRBJ2-7; 12 bases line up with TRBD2. The V gene's germline CDR1 is SGDLS and CDR2 YYNGEE. V dropped 0 bases and J dropped 4; count of bases not matched to a gene: 2. There are 15 residues in the CDR3. The CDR3 is CASSVDTSGRYEQYF. As DNA, the CDR3 is TGTGCCAGCAGCGTAGATACTAGCGGGAGGTACGAGCAGTACTTC.

This chain uses TRBV7-8 with TRBJ1-3; TRBD1 matches at 8 bases. The CDR3 has 15 amino acids. CDR1 and CDR2 from the germline V gene are SGHVS and FQNEAQ. V gave up 2 bases and J gave up 6 bases; unmatched junction bases: 6. DNA for the CDR3: TGTGCCAGCAGCTTACAGGCGGACAGGGAAAACACCATATATTTT. It translates to CASSLQADRENTIYF.

The chain links TRBV29-1 to TRBJ2-7; D remains ambiguous. From germline, CDR1 is SQVTM and CDR2 ANQGSEA. There are 13 residues in the CDR3. With 6 bases removed from V and 6 bases from J, the gap between germline ends came to 18 bases. In DNA form, the CDR3 reads TGCAGCGTCGCAAAGACTGACGTCTTCGAGCAGTACTTC. Translated, it gives CSVAKTDVFEQYF.

The chain is built from TRBV19 and TRBJ2-7; 11 bases are a match to TRBD2. The CDR3 contains 15 residues. Trimming removed 5 bases from V and 4 bases from J; junction bases left unmatched: 7. Germline loops: CDR1 LNHDA, CDR2 SQIVND (reference sequence). The DNA for the CDR3 is TGTGCCAGTAGTGCCACTAGCGGGAGTGTGTACGAGCAGTACTTC. Protein: CASSATSGSVYEQYF.

The sample holds a few counts of this clone. The V call is TRBV10-3, the J call TRBJ1-2; TRBD1 might be the D (5 bases). The CDR3 extends over 14 amino acids. Per germline, CDR1 ENHRY and CDR2 SYGVKD. Trimming took 4 bases from V and 0 from J, leaving 9 bases between them. The CDR3 nucleotides read TGTGCCATCAGTGTCCGGGACTCTAACTATGGCTACACCTTC. Translated, it gives CAISVRDSNYGYTF.